This is a list of T cell receptor beta chains from one sample in a study of high-grade serous ovarian cancer treatment subgroups. Generated by immunoSEQ multiplex PCR, the TCRdb table keeps only in-frame clones and is missing some. The sample lists 15,000 or so clones, around 85% seen once, with just under 6.5% in the top ten. The material sequenced was tumor tissue. The origin of the receptors is a human donor with high-grade serous ovarian cancer. The conserved cysteine and the conserved F or W are not part of the CDR3 here.

v_call cdr3_aa
TRBV9 ASSGTGPTDTQY
TRBV5-6 ASSLRDIAGGPSEQY
TRBV15 ATSRDRGLVYEQY
TRBV12-2 ASRLRVRGMDQPQH
TRBV5-4 ASSSSGGTTDTQY
TRBV7-2 ASSLSENTTPIYGYT
TRBV6-5 ASSYSVGVGRHH
TRBV6-1 ASRGPGGEQF
TRBV9 ASSEGSVGGYT
TRBV10-3 AISESSGSRPSGNTIY
TRBV2 AAQQGVHSTDTQY
TRBV4-1 ASSQVTGRNEKLF
TRBV4-3 ASSQEFGLAGGTDTQY
TRBV5-5 ASSIVWGQRSSYNSPLH
TRBV9 ASSFDRSQQF
TRBV5-1 ASSWGTGYEQY
TRBV30 AWSVSSSITDTQY
TRBV5-1 ASSLEGHNQPQH
TRBV30 AWSVGGAGTEQF
TRBV6-5 ASRNQGFNNSPLH